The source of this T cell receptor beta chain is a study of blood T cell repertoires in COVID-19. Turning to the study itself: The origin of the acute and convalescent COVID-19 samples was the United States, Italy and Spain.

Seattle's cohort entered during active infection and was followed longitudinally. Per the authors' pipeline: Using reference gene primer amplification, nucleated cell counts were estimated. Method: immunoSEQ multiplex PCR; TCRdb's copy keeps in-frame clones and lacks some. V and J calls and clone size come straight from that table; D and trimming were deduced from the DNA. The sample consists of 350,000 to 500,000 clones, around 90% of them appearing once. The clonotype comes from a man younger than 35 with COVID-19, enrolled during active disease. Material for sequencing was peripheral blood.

The CDR3 spells CASSRGSDTQYF. CDR3 in DNA: TGTGCCAGCAGCCGGGGTTCGGATACGCAGTATTTT. The V call is TRBV7-3, the J call TRBJ2-3, with D maybe TRBD2 (5 bases). In germline, CDR1 is SGHTA, CDR2 FQGTGA. This CDR3 spans 12 amino acids. V lost 5 bases to trimming and J lost 6 bases, with 9 bases between them.